Below are 20 T cell receptor beta chains sequenced from a single sample in a study of cytomegalovirus exposure and HLA in healthy donors. The PCR ran on 60 Vbeta and 13 Jbeta primers. Assay: immunoSEQ multiplex PCR; the TCRdb copy retains only in-frame clones and omits some. The sample lists about 140,000 clones; 75% to 80% were seen once. The material sequenced was PBMCs. These TCRs come from a man aged 25 to 40 in good health and CMV-seronegative.

As regards this clone: Other DNA sequences in this specimen translate into the identical CDR3. This rearrangement joins TRBV18 to TRBJ2-7; D perhaps matches TRBD2 (6 bases). The CDR3 is 15 amino acids. Germline assignment: CDR1 KGHSH and CDR2 LQKENI. Between the trimmed V and J ends, which lost 0 bases and 1 base, there was a span of 10 bases. The CDR3 loop reads CASSPPSGSSYEQYF. Here the CDR3 DNA reads TGTGCCAGCTCACCACCTAGCGGATCGTCCTACGAGCAGTACTTC.

The chain carries TRBV7-2 and TRBJ2-5, with D hard to call. Near its end, the DNA agrees better with TRBJ2-7, so the J call may be wrong. This CDR3 is 14 amino acids long. CDR1 SGHTA and CDR2 FQGNSA come from the germline V gene. The CDR3 spells CASSLWLSEYEQYF. As DNA, the CDR3 is TGTGCCAGCAGCTTATGGTTGTCCGAATACGAGCAGTACTTC.

V is TRBV5-1 and J is TRBJ2-3, with 8 bases lining up with TRBD2. V was clipped by 5 bases and J by 4 bases; unmatched bases: 6. The germline V gene has CDR1 SGHRS and CDR2 YFSETQ. This CDR3 contains 14 residues. DNA for the CDR3: TGCGCCAGCAGACGGGAGGGCCTGGCAGATACGCAGTATTTT. Its protein is CASRREGLADTQYF. Full variable domain (rest looked up from reference TRBV5-1 and TRBJ2-3): KAGVTQTPRYLIKTRGQQVTLSCSPISGHRSVSWYQQTPGQGLQFLFEYFSETQRNKGNFPGRFSGRQFSNSRSEMNVSTLELGDSALYLCASRREGLADTQYFGPGTRLTVL.

The chain recombines TRBV30 with TRBJ1-1; D unclear. The CDR3 has 14 amino acids. CDR1 is GTSNPN, CDR2 SVGIG, per germline (reference sequence). With 4 bases removed from V and 1 base from J, the gap between germline ends came to 13 bases. The CDR3, as DNA: TGTGCCTGGATCCACAGAGAAGGGAACACTGAAGCTTTCTTT. It is translated as CAWIHREGNTEAFF.

The rearrangement uses TRBV5-1 and TRBJ2-7; D perhaps matches TRBD1 (7 bases). This CDR3 is built from 16 residues. Trimming removed 1 base at V and 3 bases at J, with 17 bases between. Per the germline V gene, CDR1 is SGHRS and CDR2 is YFSETQ. The DNA for the CDR3 is TGCGCCAGCAGCTTGATGGCGGGACAGATTGGCTACGAGCAGTACTTC. Protein sequence: CASSLMAGQIGYEQYF.

This CDR3 is CASTLFSGENEQFF. CDR3 nucleotide sequence: TGTGCCAGCACCCTCTTCTCCGGGGAGAATGAGCAGTTCTTC. The J gene is TRBJ2-1, the V gene TRBV5-5, with a tentative D call TRBD2 (5 bases). The CDR3 is 14 amino acids. V was trimmed by 6 bases and J by 7 bases, leaving 17 bases between them. Germline V gene sequence: CDR1 SGHKS, CDR2 YYEKEE (reference sequence).

The chain links TRBV11-2 to TRBJ2-1; 8 nucleotides agree with TRBD2. Germline loops: CDR1 SGHAT, CDR2 FQNNGV. The CDR3 is 14 amino acids. Losses at the gene ends were 0 bases for V and 11 bases for J; bases not matched to a gene: 6. DNA for the CDR3: TGTGCCAGCAGCTTAGAGCTAGCGGGCACTCAGCAGTTCTTC. It is translated as CASSLELAGTQQFF.

The chain combines TRBV27 with TRBJ2-5; D possibly corresponds to TRBD1 (7 bases). This CDR3 is built from 14 residues. CDR1 is MNHEY and CDR2 is SMNVEV in the germline V gene (reference sequence). Trimming pared 5 bases from V and 0 bases from J, leaving 10 bases between. The CDR3 sequence is CASSAGQNQETQYF. The CDR3 nucleotides are TGTGCCAGCAGTGCGGGACAGAACCAAGAGACCCAGTACTTC.

The chain carries TRBV19 and TRBJ2-7; D may be TRBD1 (6 bases). V was trimmed by 0 bases and J by 3 bases, leaving 21 bases between them. This CDR3 region has 18 residues. The germline CDR1 and CDR2 sequences are LNHDA and SQIVND (reference sequence). CDR3 in amino acids: CASSIETGSSTSIYEQYF. The CDR3 region has the DNA TGTGCCAGTAGTATAGAAACAGGGTCTTCCACCTCGATCTACGAGCAGTACTTC. Full variable domain (missing parts from reference TRBV19 and TRBJ2-7): DGGITQSPKYLFRKEGQNVTLSCEQNLNHDAMYWYRQDPGQGLRLIYYSQIVNDFQKGDIAEGYSVSREKKESFPLTVTSAQKNPTAFYLCASSIETGSSTSIYEQYFGPGTRLTVT.

The rearrangement links TRBV9 to TRBJ2-5; TRBD1 agrees at 7 bases. V dropped 2 bases and J dropped 3; count of bases not matched to a gene: 7. This CDR3 is 15 amino acids long. Germline CDR1 SGDLS, CDR2 YYNGEE. CDR3 DNA sequence: TGTGCCAGCAGCGTCGGGACAGCTAAGAAAGAGACCCAGTACTTC. This sequence encodes CASSVGTAKKETQYF.

The chain couples TRBV5-1 to TRBJ1-4; 7 bases match TRBD1. Looked up from germline, CDR1 is SGHRS and CDR2 is YFSETQ. This CDR3 is built from 17 residues. V shed 4 bases, J shed 0 bases, and the junction held 9 bases outside the gene matches. This CDR3 is CASSPDRVVATNEKLFF. The CDR3 region has the DNA TGCGCCAGCAGCCCAGACAGGGTAGTTGCAACTAATGAAAAACTGTTTTTT.

The chain links TRBV27 to TRBJ2-1; D perhaps matches TRBD1 (5 bases). Germline V gene lookup returns CDR1 MNHEY and CDR2 SMNVEV (reference sequence). V dropped 2 bases and J dropped 2 bases, with 10 bases sitting between them. The length of the CDR3 is 15 residues. The CDR3 region is CASSLMSGPYNEQFF. The DNA of the CDR3 is TGTGCCAGCAGTTTAATGTCAGGGCCCTACAATGAGCAGTTCTTC.

The V gene is TRBV2, the J gene TRBJ2-3; possible D gene TRBD2, 6 bases. Germline V lookup: CDR1 SNHLY, CDR2 FYNNEI. This CDR3 comprises 16 residues. V was cut by 1 base and J by 2 bases, with 13 bases left in between. The DNA of the CDR3 is TGTGCCAGCAGTGAAGAGGAAGGACTAAACACAGATACGCAGTATTTT. Its translation is CASSEEEGLNTDTQYF.

The genes are TRBV25-1 and TRBJ1-2; D might be TRBD1 (5 bases). Germline CDR1 MGHDK, CDR2 SYGVNS. Trimming stripped 1 base from V and 8 bases from J, with 26 bases between. The CDR3 runs to 18 residues. CDR3 nucleotides: TGTGCCAGCAGTGAATCATTTGGGGGGGGGTTCGGATCGGAAGGCTACACCTTC. This encodes CASSESFGGGFGSEGYTF.

This CDR3 is CASSPSSNQPQHF. The DNA of the CDR3 is TGTGCCAGCTCACCGAGTAGCAATCAGCCCCAGCATTTT. The chain joins TRBV18 to TRBJ1-5, with D unclear. This CDR3 is built from 13 residues. Germline lookup yields CDR1 KGHSH and CDR2 LQKENI. The V end lost 3 bases, the J end lost 0 bases, and 3 bases lay between the germline ends.

This clone was picked up a small number of times. The chain couples TRBV6-5 to TRBJ2-2; tentative D call: TRBD1 (5 bases). Germline lookup yields CDR1 MNHEY and CDR2 SVGAGI. The V end lost 6 bases, the J end lost 2 bases, and 13 bases lay between the germline ends. The CDR3 has 15 amino acids. CDR3 in DNA: TGTGCCAGCAGCCGCGACAGCCCTAACACCGGGGAGCTGTTTTTT. Translating gives CASSRDSPNTGELFF.

The chain recombines TRBV27 with TRBJ2-7; a weak D match, TRBD2 (6 bases). CDR3 length: 14 amino acids. Deletions cut 3 bases from V and 1 base from J, with 10 bases between. Germline CDR1 and CDR2: MNHEY and SMNVEV (reference sequence). The CDR3 here is CASSFGGVSYEQYF. CDR3 coding DNA: TGTGCCAGCAGTTTCGGAGGGGTATCCTACGAGCAGTACTTC.

The rearrangement uses TRBV6-6 and TRBJ2-3; 8 bases fit TRBD1. The CDR3 is 15 residues long. Germline V lookup: CDR1 MNHNY, CDR2 SVGAGI (reference sequence). With 5 bases clipped from V and 5 bases from J, the junction kept 9 bases outside the gene matches. As DNA, the CDR3 is TGTGCCAGCAGTCCATTTCAGGGGGCGCGAGATACGCAGTATTTT. Translating it yields CASSPFQGARDTQYF.

This sequence joins TRBV6-5 and TRBJ2-7; D gene ambiguous. The CDR3 loop spans 12 amino acids. Germline values: CDR1 MNHEY, CDR2 SVGAGI. V was cut by 8 bases and J by 3 bases, with 11 bases left in between. The DNA for the CDR3 is TGTGCCAGCGGAGCCAGAAACTACGAGCAGTACTTC. Amino acid sequence: CASGARNYEQYF.

The chain combines TRBV2 with TRBJ1-1; 8 bases agree with TRBD1. Germline CDR1 is SNHLY and CDR2 is FYNNEI. Germline trimming cut 10 bases from V and 0 bases from J; bases unmatched to any gene: 4. CDR3 length: 13 residues. As DNA, the CDR3 is TGTGCCACTAGACAGGGGTTGAACACTGAAGCTTTCTTT. Translation: CATRQGLNTEAFF.